This record covers a single TCR gamma chain. A clone one base away is much larger, so this may be a read error. The entry originates in a study of gamma-delta chains in newborns, infants, children. TCRdb reapplied CATT to the reads. The table includes approximately 1,200 gamma-chain clones, under 70% detected once. Germline CDR1 VTNTFY, CDR2 YDVSTARD (reference sequence). The CDR3 runs 12 residues. The sequenced sample was blood. This TCR derives from a child who was a newborn, infant or young child, either healthy, febrile or measles-vaccinated (not recorded which). V gene TRGV3 combines with J gene TRGJ1 or TRGJ2. No J segment appears in TCRdb, so it was assigned here by matching the sequence to germline. The CDR3 reads CATGDRGDKKLF. The CDR3 DNA is TGTGCCACCGGGGACAGGGGGGATAAGAAACTCTTT.